This T cell receptor beta chain originates from a study of tumor-infiltrating lymphocytes in primary liver carcinoma. Co-extracted RNA and DNA came from roughly 20-30 mg of unsorted bulk tissue. The authors made TCR beta cDNA from 500 ng total RNA with a constant-region primer. Investigators got TCR beta libraries out of three nested multiplex PCR rounds, done with slightly modified ARM-PCR. Running roughly 10 cycles apiece, the first two PCR rounds relied on TRBV1-TRBV30 forward primers together with a C-beta reverse primer. One entry per CDR3 protein results from TCRdb running MiXCR on the multiplex PCR reads. The profile shows about 210,000 distinct CDR3 sequences, around four fifths of them singletons. The CDR3 sequence is 13 residues long. Germline assignment: CDR1 GTSNPN and CDR2 SVGIG (reference sequence). Concerning this clonotype itself: Just one base apart from a much larger clone, this may be a read error.

The sequence was obtained from a man aged 35 to 55 with primary liver carcinoma and hepatitis B virus infection. The V call is TRBV30, the J call TRBJ1-1; D remains unclear. Sequenced material: tumor tissue from primary liver carcinoma. CDR3 sequence: CAWSALRGTETFF. CDR3 coding DNA: TGTGCCTGGAGTGCCCTCAGAGGCACTGAAACTTTCTTT.